This TCR beta chain originates from a study of T-cell memory formation after mild COVID-19. Study-wide points: Researchers could not confirm that second-wave clones peaking on day 37 targeted SARS-CoV-2. CD4+ contracting clones were found mainly in CM and EM, and CD8+ ones in EMRA.

About this clonotype itself: The target antigen is unknown.

Each CDR3 protein gets one entry after TCRdb re-called the 5' RACE reads with MiXCR. The sample yields about 270,000 distinct CDR3 sequences, 18% seen once. The length of the CDR3 is 18 residues. CDR1 SEHNR and CDR2 FQNEAQ come from the germline V gene (reference sequence). V was cut by 0 bases and J by 1 base, with 18 bases left in between. V gene TRBV7-9 combines with J gene TRBJ2-5; D not resolved. Sequencing was done on a sample of PBMCs or a T cell subset sorted from them (not recorded which). This TCR derives from a young man who had mild COVID-19 (a few samples of this study predate the infection). Cell type and time point are not known. CDR3 amino acids: CASSLAWVGPDRQETQYF. The CDR3 DNA reads TGTGCCAGCAGCTTAGCTTGGGTGGGCCCGGACCGCCAAGAGACCCAGTACTTC.